A single count supports the clone carrying this TCR beta chain. This entry is derived from a study of blood T cell repertoires in COVID-19. Looking at the study overall: The United States, Italy and Spain were the sources of the acute and convalescent COVID-19 samples.

Trimming at V came to 0 bases and at J to 1 base, leaving 7 bases not matched to a gene. Germline CDR1 reads GTSNPN; CDR2 reads SVGIG (reference sequence). CDR3 length: 16 residues. Original methodology: Estimation of nucleated cell counts relied on the amplification of reference gene primers. Some clones are missing from TCRdb's copy, which holds only in-frame ones; the method was immunoSEQ multiplex PCR. V, J and clone size were drawn from that table, and D and trimming were deduced from the DNA. The sample records more than 200,000 clones, about 85% being singletons. The chain uses TRBV30 and TRBJ2-7, with 9 bases fitting TRBD2. The origin of this receptor is a man aged 40-49 years with acute or convalescent COVID-19. What was sequenced was peripheral blood. The DNA for the CDR3 is TGTGCCTGGAGTGTTCTGGGGACTAGCCGTTCCTACGAGCAGTACTTC. The encoded protein is CAWSVLGTSRSYEQYF.